This T cell receptor beta chain was identified in a study of response to subunit inactivated influenza vaccine. Overall study findings and caveats: There was a suggestion from the authors that each seasonal influenza vaccination recruits few new T cells.

TCRdb ran MiXCR on the RT-PCR reads and lists one entry per CDR3 protein. This table has about 830,000 distinct CDR3 sequences, roughly 20% appearing once. Germline CDR1 is MNHNY and CDR2 is SVGAGI (reference sequence). V lost 7 bases and J 4 bases, leaving 11 bases between the germline ends. The CDR3 consists of 13 residues. This clonotype was counted a few times. No antigen is known for it. The specimen was PBMCs from blood, collected approximately 5 days after vaccination. This TCR was sampled from a man aged 50-59 years who received an inactivated influenza vaccine. This sequence joins TRBV6-6 and TRBJ1-5; tentative D call: TRBD1 (6 bases). The CDR3 DNA reads TGTGCCAGCACTCAACAGGGAAATCAGCCCCAGCATTTT. Translating gives CASTQQGNQPQHF.